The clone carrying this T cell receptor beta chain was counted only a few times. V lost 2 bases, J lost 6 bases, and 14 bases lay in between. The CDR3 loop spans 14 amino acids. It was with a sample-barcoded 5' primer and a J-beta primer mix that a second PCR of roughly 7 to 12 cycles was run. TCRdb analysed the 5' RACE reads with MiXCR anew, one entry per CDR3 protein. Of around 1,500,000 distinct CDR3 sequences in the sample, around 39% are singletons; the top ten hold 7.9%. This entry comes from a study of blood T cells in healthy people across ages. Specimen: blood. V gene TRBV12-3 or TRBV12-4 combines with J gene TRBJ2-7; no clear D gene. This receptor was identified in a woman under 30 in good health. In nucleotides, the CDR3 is TGTGCCAGCAGTTTACGGCGTTATCCCACCGAGCAGTACTTC. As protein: CASSLRRYPTEQYF.